This T cell receptor (beta chain) appears in the sequencing data of a study of molecular identifiers for immune sequencing clone quantification. A note on this clonotype: Its antigen is unknown. The junction departs from the called germline gene at one end, perhaps through a read error.

The germline V gene has CDR1 SEHNR and CDR2 FQNEAQ (reference sequence). The CDR3 has 16 residues. Both previously described methods and listed TCR primers were employed to make bulk TCR libraries. TCRdb redid the calling of the PCR reads with MiXCR, one entry per CDR3 protein. This table holds about 640,000 distinct CDR3 sequences, nearly 20% found once. Study conclusions and caveats: Should identical TCR molecules share a barcode, the sizes of highly expanded clones could be underestimated. Clones carrying above 20 RNA copies accounted for over 99% of effector molecules, under 1% in naive cells.

Sorting recovered naive CD8 T cells on a CD8+CD4-CCR7+CD45RA+ profile. The chain joins TRBV7-9 to TRBJ2-1, with TRBD2 matching 10 bases. The sequence derives from a human donor in good health. Some libraries in this study had Jurkat cell RNA spiked in. Sequences were obtained from naive CD8+ T cells from blood, with Jurkat cell RNA spiked in. Stated subset: FACS-sorted CD8+CD4-CCR7+CD45RA+ naive T cells. The DNA for the CDR3 is TGTGCCTGCAGCTTGGTCCTAGCGGGAGCTTACAATGAGCAGTTCTTC. Its protein product is CACSLVLAGAYNEQFF. Looking up the rest from reference TRBV7-9 and TRBJ2-1 gives the full variable domain: DTGVSQNPRHKITKRGQNVTFRCDPISEHNRLYWYRQTLGQGPEFLTYFQNEAQLEKSRLLSDRFSAERPKGSFSTLEIQRTEQGDSAMYLCACSLVLAGAYNEQFFGPGTRLTVL.